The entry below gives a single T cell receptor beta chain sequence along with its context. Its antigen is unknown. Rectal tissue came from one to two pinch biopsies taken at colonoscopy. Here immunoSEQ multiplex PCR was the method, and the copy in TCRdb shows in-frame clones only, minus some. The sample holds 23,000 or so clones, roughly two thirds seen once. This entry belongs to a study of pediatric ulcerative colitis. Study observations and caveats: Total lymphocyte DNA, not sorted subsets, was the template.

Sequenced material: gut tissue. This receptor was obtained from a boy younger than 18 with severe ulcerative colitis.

In DNA, the CDR3 is TGCGCCAGCAGCCTAGGAATCTCGGGACAGGGGAGCTACGAGCAGTACTTC. Protein product: CASSLGISGQGSYEQYF. V gene TRBV4-3 combines with J gene TRBJ2-7; TRBD1 matches 10 bases. Trimming cost V 4 bases and J 3 bases; bases outside gene matches: 12. Germline CDR1 LGHNA, CDR2 YSLEER. The CDR3 sequence is 17 residues long.